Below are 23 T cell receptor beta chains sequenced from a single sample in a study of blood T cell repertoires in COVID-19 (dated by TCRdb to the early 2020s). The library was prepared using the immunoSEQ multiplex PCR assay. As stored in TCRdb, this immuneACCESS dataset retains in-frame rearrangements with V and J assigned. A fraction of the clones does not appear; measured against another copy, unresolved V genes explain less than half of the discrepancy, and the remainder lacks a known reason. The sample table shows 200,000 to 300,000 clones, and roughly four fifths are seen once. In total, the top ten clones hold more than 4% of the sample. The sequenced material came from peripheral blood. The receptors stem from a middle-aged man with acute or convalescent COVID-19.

DNA for the CDR3: TGCGCCAGCAGCTTAACAGGGGCGAACTATGGCTACACCTTC. Its protein product is CASSLTGANYGYTF. This chain uses TRBV5-1 with TRBJ1-2, with 7 positions matching TRBD1. The CDR3 extends over 14 amino acids. From germline, CDR1 is SGHRS and CDR2 YFSETQ. Trimming removed 2 bases from V and 2 bases from J; junction bases left unmatched: 3.

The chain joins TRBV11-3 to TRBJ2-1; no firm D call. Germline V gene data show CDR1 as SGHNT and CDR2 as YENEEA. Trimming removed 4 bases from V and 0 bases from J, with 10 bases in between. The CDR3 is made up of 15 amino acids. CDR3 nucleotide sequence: TGTGCCAGCAGCTCCGTCCGTAGCTCCTACAATGAGCAGTTCTTC. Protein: CASSSVRSSYNEQFF.

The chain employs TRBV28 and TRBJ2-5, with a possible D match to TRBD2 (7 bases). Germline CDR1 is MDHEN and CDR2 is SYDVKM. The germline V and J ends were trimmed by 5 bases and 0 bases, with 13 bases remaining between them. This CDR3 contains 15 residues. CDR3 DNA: TGTGCCAGCAGTGATTGGGGGGGGCACCAAGAGACCCAGTACTTC. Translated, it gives CASSDWGGHQETQYF.

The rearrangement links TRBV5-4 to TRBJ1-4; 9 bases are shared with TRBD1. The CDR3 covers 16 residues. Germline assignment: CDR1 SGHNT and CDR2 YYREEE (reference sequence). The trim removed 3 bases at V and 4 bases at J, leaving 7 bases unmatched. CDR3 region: CASSSDRGLRNEKLFF. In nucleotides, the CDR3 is TGTGCCAGCAGCTCGGACAGGGGACTTCGTAATGAAAAACTGTTTTTT.

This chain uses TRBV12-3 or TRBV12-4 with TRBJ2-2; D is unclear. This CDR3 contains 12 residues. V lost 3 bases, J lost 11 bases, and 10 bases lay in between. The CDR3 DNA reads TGTGCCAGCAGTTTGGGCTGGGTCGAGCTGTTTTTT. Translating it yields CASSLGWVELFF.

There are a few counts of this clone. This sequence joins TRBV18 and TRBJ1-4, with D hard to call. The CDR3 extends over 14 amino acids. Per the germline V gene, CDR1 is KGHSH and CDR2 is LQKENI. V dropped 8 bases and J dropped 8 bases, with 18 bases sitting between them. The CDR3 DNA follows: TGTGCCAGCACAGTCCGGTCCGATAACGAAAAACTGTTTTTT. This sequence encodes CASTVRSDNEKLFF.

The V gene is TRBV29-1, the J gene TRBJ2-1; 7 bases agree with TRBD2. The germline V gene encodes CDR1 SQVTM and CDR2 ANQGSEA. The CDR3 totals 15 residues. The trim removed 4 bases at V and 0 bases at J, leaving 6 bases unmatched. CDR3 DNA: TGCAGCGTTGCACGCGGCGGGAGCTCCTACAATGAGCAGTTCTTC. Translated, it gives CSVARGGSSYNEQFF.

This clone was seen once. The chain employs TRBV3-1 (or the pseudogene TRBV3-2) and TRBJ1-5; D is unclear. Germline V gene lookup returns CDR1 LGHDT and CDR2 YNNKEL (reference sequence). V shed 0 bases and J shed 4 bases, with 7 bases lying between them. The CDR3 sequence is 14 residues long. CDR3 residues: CASSQDLGNQPQHF. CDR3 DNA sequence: TGTGCCAGCAGCCAAGATCTCGGTAATCAGCCCCAGCATTTT.

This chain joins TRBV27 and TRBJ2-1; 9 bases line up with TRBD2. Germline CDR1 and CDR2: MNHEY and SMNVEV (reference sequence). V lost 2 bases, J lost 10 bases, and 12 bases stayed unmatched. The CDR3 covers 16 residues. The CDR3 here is CASSLRVTSGRREQFF. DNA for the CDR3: TGTGCCAGCAGTTTAAGGGTGACTAGCGGCCGCCGGGAGCAGTTCTTC.

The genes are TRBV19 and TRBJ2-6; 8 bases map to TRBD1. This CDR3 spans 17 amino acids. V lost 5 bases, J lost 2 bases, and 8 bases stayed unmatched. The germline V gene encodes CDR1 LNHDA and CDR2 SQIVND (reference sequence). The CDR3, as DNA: TGTGCCAGTAGTCAAGACAGGGGAATAACTGGGGCCAACGTCCTGACTTTC. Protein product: CASSQDRGITGANVLTF.

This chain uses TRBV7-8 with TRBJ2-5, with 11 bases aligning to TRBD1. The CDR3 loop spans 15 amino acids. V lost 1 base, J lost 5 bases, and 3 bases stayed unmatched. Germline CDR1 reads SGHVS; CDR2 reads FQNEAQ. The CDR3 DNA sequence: TGTGCCAGCAGCTTAGGGGACAGGGGGAGGGAGACCCAGTACTTC. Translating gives CASSLGDRGRETQYF.

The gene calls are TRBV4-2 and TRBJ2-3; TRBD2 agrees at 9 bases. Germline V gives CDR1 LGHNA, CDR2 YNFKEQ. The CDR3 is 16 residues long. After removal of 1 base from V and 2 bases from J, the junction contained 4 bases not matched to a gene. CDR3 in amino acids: CASSQGPSGNTDTQYF. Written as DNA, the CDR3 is TGTGCCAGCAGCCAAGGCCCTAGCGGGAACACAGATACGCAGTATTTT.

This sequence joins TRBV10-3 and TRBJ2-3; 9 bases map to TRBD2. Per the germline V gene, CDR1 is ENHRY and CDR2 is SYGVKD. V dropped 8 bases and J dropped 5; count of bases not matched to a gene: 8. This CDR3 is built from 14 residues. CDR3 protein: CAIQGSGSRDTQYF. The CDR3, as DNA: TGTGCCATCCAGGGTAGCGGGAGTCGAGATACGCAGTATTTT.

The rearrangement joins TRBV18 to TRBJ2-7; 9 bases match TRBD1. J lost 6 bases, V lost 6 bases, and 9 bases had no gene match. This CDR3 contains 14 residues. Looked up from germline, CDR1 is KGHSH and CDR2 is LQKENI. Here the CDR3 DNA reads TGTGCCAGCTCTCCAAAACAGGGGGCCTTCGAGCAGTACTTC. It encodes CASSPKQGAFEQYF.

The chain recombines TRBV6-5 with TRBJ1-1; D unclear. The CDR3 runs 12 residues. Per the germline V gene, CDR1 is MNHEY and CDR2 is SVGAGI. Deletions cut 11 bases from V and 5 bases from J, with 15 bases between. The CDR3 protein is CASARVRTEAFF. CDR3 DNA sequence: TGTGCCTCGGCGCGGGTACGGACTGAAGCTTTCTTT.

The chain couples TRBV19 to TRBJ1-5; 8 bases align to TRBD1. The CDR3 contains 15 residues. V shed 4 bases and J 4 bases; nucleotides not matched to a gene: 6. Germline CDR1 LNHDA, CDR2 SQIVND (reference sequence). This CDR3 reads CASSSGQGLNQPQHF. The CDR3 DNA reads TGTGCCAGTAGTAGTGGACAGGGCTTAAATCAGCCCCAGCATTTT.

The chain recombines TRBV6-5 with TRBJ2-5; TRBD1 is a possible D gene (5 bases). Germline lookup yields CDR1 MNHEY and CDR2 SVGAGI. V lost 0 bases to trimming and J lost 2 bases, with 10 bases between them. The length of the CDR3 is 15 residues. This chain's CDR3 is CASSYSRTGQETQYF. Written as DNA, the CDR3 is TGTGCCAGCAGTTACTCGCGAACAGGTCAAGAGACCCAGTACTTC.

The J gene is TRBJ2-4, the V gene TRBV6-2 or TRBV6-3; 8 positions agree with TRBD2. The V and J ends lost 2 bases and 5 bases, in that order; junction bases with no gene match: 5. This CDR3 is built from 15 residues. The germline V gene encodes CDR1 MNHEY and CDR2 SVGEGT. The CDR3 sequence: CASSYSTSGQNIQYF. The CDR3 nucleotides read TGTGCCAGCAGTTACAGTACTAGCGGACAAAACATTCAGTACTTC.

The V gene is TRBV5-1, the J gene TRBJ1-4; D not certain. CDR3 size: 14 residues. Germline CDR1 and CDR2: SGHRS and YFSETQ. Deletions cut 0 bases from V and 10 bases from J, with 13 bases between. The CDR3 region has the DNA TGCGCCAGCAGCTTGGCACCGGAGGTAGGAAAACTGTTTTTT. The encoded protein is CASSLAPEVGKLFF.

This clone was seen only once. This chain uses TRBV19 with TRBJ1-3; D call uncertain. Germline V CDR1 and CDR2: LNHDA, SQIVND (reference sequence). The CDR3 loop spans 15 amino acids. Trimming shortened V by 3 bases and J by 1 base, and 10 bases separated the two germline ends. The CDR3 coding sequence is TGTGCCAGTAGTATGTCGGTTCAATCTGGAAACACCATATATTTT. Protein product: CASSMSVQSGNTIYF.

In nucleotides, the CDR3 is TGTGCCAGCAATATAGGCGGTAATGAGCAGTTCTTC. Translated: CASNIGGNEQFF. The chain uses TRBV13 and TRBJ2-1; D gene unclear. Germline CDR1 PRHDT, CDR2 FYEKMQ (reference sequence). This CDR3 contains 12 residues. V was shortened by 7 bases and J by 7 bases, with 11 bases between the two germline ends.

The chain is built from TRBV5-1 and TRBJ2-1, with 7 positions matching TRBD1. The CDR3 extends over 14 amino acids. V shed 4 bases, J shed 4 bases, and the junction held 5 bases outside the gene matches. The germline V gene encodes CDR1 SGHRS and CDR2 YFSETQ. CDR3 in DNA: TGCGCCAGCAGCCCCGGACAGGTTTACAATGAGCAGTTCTTC. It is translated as CASSPGQVYNEQFF.

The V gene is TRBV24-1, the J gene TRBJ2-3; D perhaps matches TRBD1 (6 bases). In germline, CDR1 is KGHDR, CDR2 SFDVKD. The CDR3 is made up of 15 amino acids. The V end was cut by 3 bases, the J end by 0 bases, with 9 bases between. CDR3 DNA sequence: TGTGCCACCAGTGATCCCAGGGGCAGCACAGATACGCAGTATTTT. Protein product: CATSDPRGSTDTQYF.